These 17 T cell receptor beta chains were all obtained from the same sample, sequenced in a study of blood T cell repertoires in COVID-19. Libraries were prepared by immunoSEQ multiplex PCR; TCRdb keeps only in-frame clonotypes and omits some of them. The sample has 250,000 to 350,000 clones; more than 80% are singletons. The sequenced sample consisted of peripheral blood. These receptors all stem from a woman in her forties or fifties with COVID-19, enrolled during active disease.

On this clone itself: The same CDR3 can be traced to other DNA sequences in this sample. The rearrangement links TRBV19 to TRBJ1-5; a possible D gene is TRBD1 (5 bases). The length of the CDR3 is 15 residues. The V and J ends lost 0 bases and 2 bases respectively, with 8 bases between them. Germline assignment: CDR1 LNHDA and CDR2 SQIVND (reference sequence). Here the CDR3 DNA reads TGTGCCAGTAGTATAGATCGGGGGGGCAATCAGCCCCAGCATTTT. Residues: CASSIDRGGNQPQHF.

The V gene is TRBV27, the J gene TRBJ2-1, with TRBD2 identical over 9 bases. This CDR3 has 17 amino acids. Germline loops: CDR1 MNHEY, CDR2 SMNVEV (reference sequence). V lost 2 bases, J lost 0 bases, and 5 bases stayed unmatched. CDR3 DNA: TGTGCCAGCAGTTTAGGTAGCGGGAGTGGCTCCTACAATGAGCAGTTCTTC. Its translation: CASSLGSGSGSYNEQFF.

The chain is built from TRBV6-2 or TRBV6-3 and TRBJ2-6; D remains ambiguous. V lost 4 bases and J lost 0, with 10 bases in between. Germline V gene lookup returns CDR1 MNHEY and CDR2 SVGEGT. The CDR3 has 16 residues. CDR3 protein: CASSSPTVSGANVLTF. CDR3 sequence (DNA): TGTGCCAGCAGTTCCCCCACTGTCTCTGGGGCCAACGTCCTGACTTTC.

The chain uses TRBV5-1 and TRBJ2-2; 9 bases agree with TRBD2. V gave up 1 base and J gave up 4 bases; unmatched junction bases: 8. In germline, CDR1 is SGHRS, CDR2 YFSETQ. The CDR3 runs 17 residues. CDR3 region: CASSLLSGAGGTGELFF. The CDR3 DNA reads TGCGCCAGCAGCTTGTTGTCCGGAGCGGGAGGCACCGGGGAGCTGTTTTTT. The whole variable domain, remainder taken from reference TRBV5-1 and TRBJ2-2, is KAGVTQTPRYLIKTRGQQVTLSCSPISGHRSVSWYQQTPGQGLQFLFEYFSETQRNKGNFPGRFSGRQFSNSRSEMNVSTLELGDSALYLCASSLLSGAGGTGELFFGEGSRLTVL.

This chain connects TRBV7-9 to TRBJ1-2; 7 bases line up with TRBD1. The trim removed 1 base at V and 4 bases at J, leaving 6 bases unmatched. The V gene's germline CDR1 is SEHNR and CDR2 FQNEAQ (reference sequence). CDR3 length equals 15 residues. CDR3 in DNA: TGTGCCAGCAGCTTAGTCGCTTGGGACAGCTATGGCTACACCTTC. Its protein product is CASSLVAWDSYGYTF.

The chain couples TRBV15 to TRBJ2-7, with a weak D call TRBD2 (5 bases). Germline V gene sequence: CDR1 LNHNV, CDR2 YYDKDF (reference sequence). V lost 3 bases and J 0 bases, leaving 9 bases between the germline ends. This CDR3 has 14 amino acids. DNA for the CDR3: TGTGCCACCAGCAGGACTAAAAGCTCCTACGAGCAGTACTTC. Protein: CATSRTKSSYEQYF.

The chain joins TRBV29-1 to TRBJ1-3, with 10 bases matching TRBD1. The V gene's germline CDR1 is SQVTM and CDR2 ANQGSEA. Trimming cost V 6 bases and J 1 base; bases outside gene matches: 6. This CDR3 is built from 15 residues. Here the CDR3 reads CSVATGGASGNTIYF. Here the CDR3 DNA reads TGCAGCGTGGCGACAGGGGGCGCGTCTGGAAACACCATATATTTT.

The CDR3 DNA is TGTGCCAGCAGCCCCTCACATGGAAACATTCAGTACTTC. Translated: CASSPSHGNIQYF. The V call is TRBV3-1 (or the pseudogene TRBV3-2), the J call TRBJ2-4; D gene ambiguous. The CDR3 is 13 amino acids. The V and J ends lost 4 bases and 6 bases respectively, with 10 bases between them. From germline, CDR1 is LGHDT and CDR2 YNNKEL (reference sequence).

The V call is TRBV29-1, the J call TRBJ1-2; a weak D match, TRBD1 (6 bases). Germline V gene sequence: CDR1 SQVTM, CDR2 ANQGSEA. Between the trimmed V and J ends, which lost 6 bases and 2 bases, there was a span of 19 bases. The CDR3 is made up of 15 amino acids. The CDR3 is CSVIQGQPKNYGYTF. CDR3 in DNA: TGCAGCGTGATACAAGGACAGCCTAAGAACTATGGCTACACCTTC.

The V and J genes are TRBV5-1 and TRBJ2-6; TRBD2 might be the D (5 bases). Per germline, CDR1 SGHRS and CDR2 YFSETQ. Trimming pared 3 bases from V and 2 bases from J, leaving 9 bases between. This CDR3 spans 15 amino acids. The CDR3 DNA sequence: TGCGCCAGCAGCTCCGACGGGACTGGGGCCAACGTCCTGACTTTC. This encodes CASSSDGTGANVLTF.

This clone appeared a single time. This chain joins TRBV7-8 and TRBJ1-2; 7 bases are shared with TRBD1. This CDR3 has 16 residues. The V and J ends lost 5 bases and 4 bases, in that order; junction bases with no gene match: 13. Germline V gives CDR1 SGHVS, CDR2 FQNEAQ. This CDR3 is CASSPTPGQETYGYTF. The CDR3 nucleotides are TGTGCCAGCAGCCCCACACCCGGACAGGAAACCTATGGCTACACCTTC.

J is TRBJ1-6 and V is TRBV7-9, with TRBD1 identical over 7 bases. Per the germline V gene, CDR1 is SEHNR and CDR2 is FQNEAQ (reference sequence). This CDR3 comprises 18 residues. With 5 bases clipped from V and 0 bases from J, the junction kept 10 bases outside the gene matches. CDR3 region: CASSPLRDRSSYNSPLHF. The CDR3 coding sequence is TGTGCCAGCAGCCCGCTGAGGGACAGAAGCTCCTATAATTCACCCCTCCACTTT.

The rearrangement joins TRBV4-2 to TRBJ2-1; D possibly corresponds to TRBD2 (6 bases). Between the trimmed V and J ends, which lost 1 base and 2 bases, there was a span of 9 bases. Germline assignment: CDR1 LGHNA and CDR2 YNFKEQ. The CDR3 totals 15 residues. CDR3 DNA sequence: TGTGCCAGCAGCCAAGTGGGCGGGACCTACAATGAGCAGTTCTTC. This translates into CASSQVGGTYNEQFF.

The chain links TRBV19 to TRBJ1-1, with 7 bases matching TRBD1. Germline-derived CDR1 and CDR2 are LNHDA and SQIVND (reference sequence). J lost 5 bases, V lost 5 bases, and 5 bases had no gene match. This CDR3 spans 13 amino acids. Here the CDR3 reads CASSPTGRTEAFF. The CDR3 DNA sequence: TGTGCCAGTAGTCCGACAGGGAGGACTGAAGCTTTCTTT.

The gene calls are TRBV25-1 and TRBJ1-3; tentative D call: TRBD1 (6 bases). There are 14 residues in the CDR3. Germline V gene data show CDR1 as MGHDK and CDR2 as SYGVNS. Trimming took off 6 bases at V and 0 bases at J, with 9 bases between the two ends. CDR3 sequence (DNA): TGTGCCAGCAGGGACAGTCACTCTGGAAACACCATATATTTT. This codes for CASRDSHSGNTIYF.

The chain is built from TRBV11-3 and TRBJ1-6; TRBD1 might be the D (5 bases). The V gene's germline CDR1 is SGHNT and CDR2 YENEEA. Trimming took 5 bases from V and 3 from J, leaving 8 bases between them. This CDR3 has 14 amino acids. CDR3 nucleotides: TGTGCCAGCAGCCTCGACAGCTATAATTCACCCCTCCACTTT. Amino acids: CASSLDSYNSPLHF.

CDR3 region: CASSSPLDNEQYF. CDR3 coding DNA: TGTGCCAGCAGTTCCCCTTTGGACAACGAGCAGTACTTC. The J gene is TRBJ2-7, the V gene TRBV27, with a tentative D call TRBD1 (5 bases). The V end was cut by 4 bases, the J end by 5 bases, with 12 bases between. CDR1 and CDR2 from the germline V gene are MNHEY and SMNVEV (reference sequence). The CDR3 extends over 13 amino acids.